This entry lists 2 T cell receptor beta chains sequenced from one sample in a study of T cell repertoires in aging, cancer and after chemotherapy. TRB rearrangements spanning V, D and J were amplified using mixed TRB-A/B primers. TCRdb recomputed calls from the multiplex PCR reads with MiXCR, one row per CDR3 protein. The sample has about 10,000 distinct CDR3 sequences, less than 30% seen once. Amplification of TCR beta used genomic DNA extracted from peripheral blood. The specimen sequenced was blood. These receptors were collected from a human donor in good health.

This clonotype showed up just a few times. The chain has TRBV4-1 and TRBJ2-7, with D unresolved. This CDR3 comprises 15 residues. Trimming cost V 4 bases and J 0 bases, with 13 bases left between them. Germline V gives CDR1 MGHRA, CDR2 YSYEKL. DNA for the CDR3: TGCGCCAGCAGCCGAGAAACCGGCCGCTCCTACGAGCAGTACTTC. This gives the protein CASSRETGRSYEQYF.

This rearrangement joins TRBV4-1 to TRBJ1-3; D is unresolved. Between the trimmed V and J ends, which lost 3 bases and 0 bases, there was a span of 9 bases. This CDR3 region has 15 residues. Germline assignment: CDR1 MGHRA and CDR2 YSYEKL. CDR3 in DNA: TGCGCCAGCAGCCAGGCGCCATACTCTGGAAACACCATATATTTT. As protein: CASSQAPYSGNTIYF.